The rows below give T cell receptor beta chains drawn from one sample of a study of blood T cell repertoires in COVID-19. Sequenced by immunoSEQ multiplex PCR; TCRdb stores in-frame clones only, minus some. The repertoire holds tens of thousands of clones, around nine tenths seen once, with roughly 13% in the top ten. The source material was peripheral blood. These receptors were collected from a human donor with active COVID-19. The donor label of this sample is uncertain. The CDR3 runs from the conserved cysteine through the conserved F or W. Each record gives: J gene, clone size, V gene, D gene, CDR3 protein, CDR3 DNA. D genes are given only for firm matches. The size of a clone is reported for some rows only, either as once, few or many, or as a class for expanded clones.

>TRBJ2-7|.|TRBV11-3|TRBD2
CASSLDGSGGPYEQYF
TGTGCCAGCAGCTTAGACGGTAGCGGGGGGCCCTACGAGCAGTACTTC
>TRBJ1-2|.|TRBV7-9|TRBD1
CASSLLGTGGFGGYTF
TGTGCCAGCAGCTTACTGGGGACAGGGGGCTTCGGTGGCTACACCTTC
>TRBJ2-1|.|TRBV7-2|.
CASSLPGFYNEQFF
TGTGCCAGCAGCTTACCCGGGTTTTACAATGAGCAGTTCTTC
>TRBJ1-6|.|TRBV3-1/TRBV3-2|.
CASSQDSGVPSPLHF
TGTGCCAGCAGCCAAGATTCCGGGGTCCCTTCACCCCTCCACTTT
>TRBJ2-7|.|TRBV4-1|TRBD2
CASSQVPGGSYEQYF
TGCGCCAGCAGCCAAGTTCCGGGAGGCTCCTACGAGCAGTACTTC
>TRBJ2-7|.|TRBV5-1|.
CASSLVSDSQDYEQYF
TGCGCCAGCAGCTTGGTATCGGACAGCCAAGACTACGAGCAGTACTTC
>TRBJ1-5|once|TRBV11-3|TRBD1
CASSLETGGFGNQPQHF
TGTGCCAGCAGCCTGGAGACAGGGGGCTTCGGCAATCAGCCCCAGCATTTT
>TRBJ1-1|few|TRBV5-4|.
CASSQNQRTEAFF
TGTGCCAGCAGCCAAAATCAGCGGACTGAAGCTTTCTTT
>TRBJ2-7|once|TRBV6-2/TRBV6-3|.
CASSYPSSYEQYF
TGTGCCAGCAGTTACCCGAGCTCCTACGAGCAGTACTTC
>TRBJ2-5|.|TRBV7-8|.
CASSFSPAIETQYF
TGTGCCAGCAGCTTTAGCCCCGCGATAGAGACCCAGTACTTC
>TRBJ1-1|.|TRBV5-6|.
CASRRTGMNTEAFF
TGTGCCAGCAGACGTACAGGTATGAACACTGAAGCTTTCTTT
>TRBJ1-5|.|TRBV19|.
CASSIPPSAQHF
TGTGCCAGTAGTATCCCCCCGTCAGCCCAGCATTTT
>TRBJ2-7|.|TRBV7-2|.
CASSPQRASTYEQYF
TGTGCCAGCAGCCCCCAGCGGGCCTCTACCTACGAGCAGTACTTC
>TRBJ1-5|once|TRBV18|.
CASSLESNQPQHF
TGTGCCAGCTCACTCGAGAGCAATCAGCCCCAGCATTTT
>TRBJ2-1|.|TRBV3-1/TRBV3-2|TRBD2
CASSQDLAGGPSVFF
TGTGCCAGCAGCCAAGATCTAGCGGGAGGCCCTTCGGTGTTCTTC
>TRBJ1-1|.|TRBV18|TRBD1
CASSTTAPGQINTEAFF
TGTGCCAGCTCAACCACCGCCCCGGGACAGATTAACACTGAAGCTTTCTTT
>TRBJ2-5|.|TRBV3-1/TRBV3-2|TRBD2
CASSQETSRHETQYF
TGTGCCAGCAGCCAAGAGACTAGCCGACATGAGACCCAGTACTTC
>TRBJ1-2|once|TRBV11-2|.
CASSLDGGANYGYTF
TGTGCCAGCAGCTTAGACGGCGGAGCGAACTATGGCTACACCTTC
>TRBJ1-1|.|TRBV5-1|TRBD1
CASSFLPGQGAGNTEAFF
TGCGCCAGCAGCTTTCTACCGGGACAGGGGGCCGGGAACACTGAAGCTTTCTTT
>TRBJ2-2|.|TRBV24-1|TRBD1
CATSGLRGHSGELFF
TGTGCCACCAGTGGTCTCAGGGGGCATAGCGGGGAGCTGTTTTTT
>TRBJ2-7|.|TRBV5-1|TRBD2
CASSLVSGGSYEQYF
TGCGCCAGCAGCTTGGTTAGCGGGGGTTCCTACGAGCAGTACTTC
>TRBJ2-3|.|TRBV1|.
CTSSRYRQGGTQYF
TGCACCAGCAGCCGCTACCGACAGGGAGGTACGCAGTATTTT
>TRBJ1-5|.|TRBV7-8|.
CASSLGDRSNQPQHF
TGTGCCAGCAGCTTAGGCGACAGAAGCAATCAGCCCCAGCATTTT
>TRBJ1-1|.|TRBV7-9|.
CASSFSQGKAFF
TGTGCCAGCAGCTTCTCCCAGGGTAAAGCTTTCTTT
>TRBJ2-5|.|TRBV25-1|TRBD1
CASSGQGVETQYF
TGTGCCAGCAGTGGACAGGGGGTCGAGACCCAGTACTTC
>TRBJ2-2|.|TRBV3-1/TRBV3-2|.
CASLGENTGELFF
TGTGCCAGTCTAGGGGAGAACACCGGGGAGCTGTTTTTT
>TRBJ1-5|.|TRBV28|TRBD1
CASSSGQVFNQPQHF
TGTGCCAGCAGTTCCGGACAGGTGTTCAATCAGCCCCAGCATTTT
>TRBJ1-4|.|TRBV29-1|TRBD1
CSVLGGQAATNEKLFF
TGCAGCGTCCTAGGGGGACAGGCTGCAACTAATGAAAAACTGTTTTTT
>TRBJ1-2|.|TRBV9|.
CASSPRQTGWGYGYTF
TGTGCCAGCAGCCCAAGACAAACAGGGTGGGGCTATGGCTACACCTTC
>TRBJ2-1|.|TRBV7-2|.
CASSLAAQGREQFF
TGTGCCAGCAGCTTAGCGGCGCAGGGGAGAGAGCAGTTCTTC
>TRBJ2-3|.|TRBV7-9|TRBD2
CASSLDLGLAESDTQYF
TGTGCCAGCAGCTTAGACTTGGGACTAGCGGAATCAGATACGCAGTATTTT
>TRBJ1-5|.|TRBV19|TRBD1
CASSWGQGRGQPQHF
TGTGCCAGTAGTTGGGGACAGGGAAGGGGTCAGCCCCAGCATTTT
>TRBJ2-6|few|TRBV28|TRBD2
CASSQTSGRPGANVLTF
TGTGCCAGCAGTCAGACTAGCGGGAGGCCGGGGGCCAACGTCCTGACTTTC
>TRBJ2-5|once|TRBV27|TRBD1
CASSTDREKTQYF
TGTGCCAGCAGCACCGACAGGGAAAAGACCCAGTACTTC
>TRBJ2-3|.|TRBV5-1|.
CASRSGSTDTQYF
TGCGCCAGCAGGAGCGGTAGCACAGATACGCAGTATTTT
>TRBJ2-1|.|TRBV30|TRBD2
CAWSWEGEQFF
TGTGCCTGGAGTTGGGAGGGTGAGCAGTTCTTC
>TRBJ2-5|.|TRBV6-6|TRBD1
CASTRTGQETQYF
TGTGCCAGCACCCGGACAGGCCAAGAGACCCAGTACTTC
>TRBJ2-7|.|TRBV19|.
CASSQYGGTYEQYF
TGTGCCAGTAGCCAGTACGGCGGAACCTACGAGCAGTACTTC
>TRBJ1-1|.|TRBV5-1|TRBD1
CASSFQGQGTEAFF
TGCGCCAGCAGCTTTCAGGGACAGGGGACTGAAGCTTTCTTT
>TRBJ1-5|.|TRBV19|.
CASRDRNQPQHF
TGTGCCAGTAGAGACAGAAATCAGCCCCAGCATTTT
>TRBJ1-5|.|TRBV4-1|.
CASSQDGGEGQPQHF
TGCGCCAGCAGCCAAGATGGGGGGGAAGGTCAGCCCCAGCATTTT
>TRBJ1-2|once|TRBV5-6|.
CASSQQVNYGYTF
TGTGCCAGCAGCCAACAGGTGAACTATGGCTACACCTTC
>TRBJ2-3|.|TRBV7-9|TRBD2
CASSPRGLAGGTDTQYF
TGTGCCAGCAGCCCGAGGGGACTAGCCGGGGGCACAGATACGCAGTATTTT
>TRBJ1-1|.|TRBV15|TRBD1
CATSRDLDRATEAFF
TGTGCCACCAGCAGAGATCTGGACAGGGCCACTGAAGCTTTCTTT
>TRBJ2-2|.|TRBV5-1|.
CASSLLAGATGELFF
TGCGCCAGCAGCTTGTTGGCAGGGGCCACCGGGGAGCTGTTTTTT
>TRBJ2-5|.|TRBV11-1|.
CASSSSQETQYF
TGTGCCAGCAGCTCCAGTCAAGAGACCCAGTACTTC
>TRBJ2-2|once|TRBV3-1/TRBV3-2|TRBD2
CASSQVAGLAGSAGELFF
TGTGCCAGCAGCCAAGTGGCGGGACTAGCGGGGAGCGCCGGGGAGCTGTTTTTT
>TRBJ1-1|.|TRBV28|TRBD1
CASSPQGDTEAFF
TGTGCCAGCAGCCCACAGGGGGACACTGAAGCTTTCTTT
>TRBJ2-1|.|TRBV18|TRBD2
CASQPPGLAGISSYNEQFF
TGTGCCAGCCAACCCCCGGGACTAGCGGGAATAAGCTCCTACAATGAGCAGTTCTTC
>TRBJ1-2|.|TRBV4-1|.
CASSQTGHTNYGYTF
TGCGCCAGCAGCCAAACAGGACATACCAACTATGGCTACACCTTC
>TRBJ2-2|few|TRBV6-5|TRBD1
CASSSRTGVNTGELFF
TGTGCCAGCAGTTCCCGGACAGGGGTTAACACCGGGGAGCTGTTTTTT